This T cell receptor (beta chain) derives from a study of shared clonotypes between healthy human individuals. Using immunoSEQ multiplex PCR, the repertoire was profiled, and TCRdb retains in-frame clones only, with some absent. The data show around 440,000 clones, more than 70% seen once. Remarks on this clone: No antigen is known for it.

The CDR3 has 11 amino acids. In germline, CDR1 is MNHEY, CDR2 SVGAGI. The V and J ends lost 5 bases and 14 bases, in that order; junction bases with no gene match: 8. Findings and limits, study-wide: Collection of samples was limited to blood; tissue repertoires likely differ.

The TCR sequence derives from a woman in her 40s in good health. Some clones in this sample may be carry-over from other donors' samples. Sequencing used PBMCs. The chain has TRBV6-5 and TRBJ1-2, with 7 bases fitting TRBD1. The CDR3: CASSRGGLSTF. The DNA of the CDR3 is TGTGCCAGCAGTAGAGGGGGCCTTTCGACCTTC.